This entry describes one T cell receptor beta chain. This receptor's antigen is unknown. It has no much larger one-base neighbor in the sample; base qualities were not kept. Library generation was performed with the immunoSEQ multiplex PCR assay. To provide template for TCR sequencing, every sample had RNA extracted and reverse transcribed into cDNA. SuperScript III was used for first-strand cDNA synthesis, primed with a 2:1 mix of oligo-dT and random hexamers. Amplification bias was assessed with a synthetic immune receptor repertoire, and residual bias was removed computationally. The authors' analysis ran thus. After raw reads were preprocessed to remove errors, the CDR3 was defined following IMGT conventions as running from the conserved cysteine to phenylalanine. Clonality was computed by normalizing Shannon entropy by log2 of the number of productive unique TCRs and subtracting the result from 1. Whether scalp clones were CD4 or CD8 was inferred by matching scalp TCRbeta sequences against CD4 and CD8 repertoires sorted from blood. TCRdb re-hosts the immuneACCESS table, in-frame sequences only. Its copies lack some clones; in the studies checked, an unresolved V gene accounts for under half of them, and the cause for the rest is not known. Clonal size and the V and J genes are those of that table, whereas D and trimming came from the DNA. For this sample the table gives approximately 150,000 clones, of which 80% to 90% were detected only once. The ten top clones hold roughly 15% of the sample.

The sample's time point, from its label and the paper: baseline before oral tofacitinib. Peripheral blood and lesional scalp punch biopsies were obtained from patients with alopecia areata. After PBMCs were isolated by density centrifugation and stained for CD3, CD4 and CD8, a FACSAria was used to sort CD4+ and CD8+ T cells. This sample was included in a study of CD8+ T cells in alopecia areata (dated by TCRdb to the late 2010s). As for the study more broadly: Treated patients were enrolled in an open-label pilot trial of oral tofacitinib at 5 to 10 mg twice daily for moderate-to-severe alopecia areata. Biopsies were taken from tofacitinib-treated patients at baseline and at 4 and 24 weeks of treatment, and a later scalp biopsy was taken in several of the tofacitinib-treated patients. Amplification of TCRbeta CDR3 regions was done by immunoSEQ multiplex PCR using 35 Vbeta forward primers and 13 Jbeta reverse primers. The RNA source kit depended on sample type: the PAXgene miRNA kit for fixed scalp, the miRNeasy kit for PBMCs, and the RNeasy kit for mouse skin. In both human patients and the C3H/HeJ mouse model, the study applied high-throughput TCRbeta sequencing to look at T cell clonal expansion in alopecia areata. On the human side, TCRbeta sequencing was run on scalp tissue and on sorted CD4+ and CD8+ peripheral blood T cells from healthy controls and from alopecia areata patients with either patchy or totalis/universalis disease. Patients received tofacitinib for 6 to 18 months and were then followed off drug for 6 months to check for delayed response and recurrence. Scalp clonality was compared across normal scalp (n=4), patchy alopecia areata scalp (n=8), and alopecia totalis/universalis scalp (n=8).

Summary of the overall study and its limitations: Compared with mice, TCR sequences shared between patients were less clear, possibly partly because of HLA diversity across the patient population. Lesional scalp, especially in alopecia totalis/universalis, showed higher clonality and more expanded CD8+ clones than normal scalp, suggesting antigenic drive. Unlike mouse skin, which is dominated by gammadelta T cells, normal human skin has resident alphabeta T cells that are also sequenced, and this complicates analysis of the scalp TCR repertoire.

The receptor comes from a human donor with alopecia areata. Sequenced here: CD8+ T cells sorted from blood, sampled at week 0.

The nucleotide sequence reads TGTGCCAGTAGTATTCCGGGACAGGGGATATATGGCTACACCTTC. Its product reads: CASSIPGQGIYGYTF. The V and J segments used are TRBV19 and TRBJ1-2; 10 nucleotides in the junction match TRBD1. The germline V gene encodes CDR1 LNHDA and CDR2 SQIVND (reference sequence). Compared with germline, V lacks 3 bases and J lacks 5 bases; bases without a gene match: 6. The CDR3, cysteine through phenylalanine, is 15 amino acids long. CDR3 DNA is the only sequence kept; it has 45 bases, read in frame from the first base.